Sequencing of this T cell receptor beta chain was carried out in a study of T cell responses to AZD1222 COVID-19 vaccine. Study background: Pooling covered second doses at about 4 or about 12 weeks. Notes on the study in general: The donors showed a predominance of white British ancestry and of females, with possible underestimation of clonal diversity. The study reported that nearly half of spike-specific TCRs target unmutated variant regions. The study identified only five to seven AZD1222 recipients as seropositive at baseline.

The method was immunoSEQ multiplex PCR; TCRdb's version includes in-frame clones alone and lacks a portion of them. Among roughly 120,000 clones listed, roughly 90% were seen once. The CDR3 is 16 amino acids. In germline, CDR1 is MGHRA, CDR2 YSYEKL. The V gene lost 0 bases and the J gene lost 0 bases, with 11 bases spanning the gap. Notes on this clone: The antigen remains undetermined.

The origin of this receptor is an adult in good health. The chain is built from TRBV4-1 and TRBJ1-1, with no clear D. This specimen was peripheral blood, taken on day 0 of AZD1222 vaccination. The CDR3 bases are TGCGCCAGCAGCCAAGATCACGGGCGCGTGAACACTGAAGCTTTCTTT. As protein: CASSQDHGRVNTEAFF.